This T cell receptor (beta chain) was found in a study of T cells after posttransplantation cyclophosphamide. Busulfan-fludarabine conditioning, marrow transplant, and cyclophosphamide on days +3 and +4 were administered. Profiling relied on immunoSEQ multiplex PCR, and the TCRdb table lists in-frame clones only, not all of them. The sample yields some 43,000 clones, roughly 88% seen once. Findings and limits, study-wide: Later post-transplant blood repertoires were often dominated by donor CD8+ memory clones. Skin or GI-infiltrating T cells shared few TRB sequences with blood. TRB clonality was highly associated with recipient CMV seropositivity and reactivation.

This clone came up once. The antigen remains unidentified. The CDR3 spans 16 residues. Germline V gives CDR1 SGHNT, CDR2 YYREEE (reference sequence). Trimming at V came to 3 bases and at J to 5 bases, leaving 11 bases not matched to a gene. This rearrangement joins TRBV5-4 to TRBJ2-5; 9 nucleotides line up with TRBD1. The TCR originated in a male patient over 55 who received an allogeneic stem cell transplant from a related donor and was CMV-positive. The graft donor may have contributed some T cells. Sequences were derived from PBMCs, sampled 55 to 70 days after allogeneic stem cell transplant with posttransplant cyclophosphamide. The CDR3 sequence is CASSSNAGTGSETQYF. The CDR3 coding sequence is TGTGCCAGCAGCTCGAACGCCGGGACAGGGTCGGAGACCCAGTACTTC.